Presented here are 32 T cell receptor beta chains from one specimen sequenced in a study of blood T cell repertoires in COVID-19 (dated by TCRdb to 2020 to 2021). The method was the immunoSEQ multiplex PCR assay. The immuneACCESS repertoire file appears here via TCRdb, limited to in-frame rearrangements. These files lack a portion of the clones; in checked studies, under half of the deficit traces to unresolved V genes, and the cause of the others is not known. In this sample the table shows 90,000 to 130,000 clones, 88% of which occur a single time. The ten largest clones represent about 3% of the sample. Material: peripheral blood. These receptors all come from a woman aged 45-65 years with acute or convalescent COVID-19.

The rearrangement joins TRBV7-9 to TRBJ2-3, with TRBD2 matching 13 bases. CDR3 length equals 14 residues. Germline lookup yields CDR1 SEHNR and CDR2 FQNEAQ (reference sequence). The trim removed 6 bases at V and 8 bases at J, leaving 5 bases unmatched. CDR3 protein: CASRAGTSGATQYF. The CDR3 DNA reads as TGTGCCAGCAGGGCCGGGACTAGCGGGGCTACGCAGTATTTT. Looking up the rest from reference TRBV7-9 and TRBJ2-3 gives the full variable domain: DTGVSQNPRHKITKRGQNVTFRCDPISEHNRLYWYRQTLGQGPEFLTYFQNEAQLEKSRLLSDRFSAERPKGSFSTLEIQRTEQGDSAMYLCASRAGTSGATQYFGPGTRLTVL.

This chain uses TRBV19 with TRBJ2-1; D might be TRBD1 (5 bases). CDR3 length: 14 residues. V was trimmed by 7 bases and J by 0 bases, leaving 10 bases between them. Germline assignment: CDR1 LNHDA and CDR2 SQIVND (reference sequence). This chain's CDR3 is CASNRQSSYNEQFF. The CDR3 nucleotides are TGTGCCAGTAACAGGCAAAGCTCCTACAATGAGCAGTTCTTC.

V gene TRBV6-1 combines with J gene TRBJ2-7; 9 bases line up with TRBD1. V trimming: 3 bases; J trimming: 5 bases; junction bases outside the gene matches: 11. Germline CDR1 MNHNS, CDR2 SASEGT. The CDR3 consists of 16 residues. CDR3: CASSDRPGQGLDEQYF. As DNA, the CDR3 is TGTGCCAGCAGTGATCGACCGGGACAGGGATTAGACGAGCAGTACTTC.

This clone has a single count. The chain recombines TRBV19 with TRBJ2-5, with D tentatively TRBD1 (6 bases). The CDR3 length is 16 residues. Trimming removed 3 bases at V and 6 bases at J, with 20 bases between. Germline V gives CDR1 LNHDA, CDR2 SQIVND (reference sequence). Here the CDR3 DNA reads TGTGCCAGTAGTATCCGGGACACCGGTCGCTCGCAGACCCAGTACTTC. Amino acids: CASSIRDTGRSQTQYF.

The rearrangement links TRBV6-6 to TRBJ1-4; the match to TRBD1 covers 9 bases. CDR1 MNHNY and CDR2 SVGAGI come from the germline V gene (reference sequence). With V trimmed by 8 bases and J by 4 bases, 5 bases remained unmatched. This CDR3 is built from 14 residues. The DNA of the CDR3 is TGTGCCAGCGGACAGGGGCATGGTAATGAAAAACTGTTTTTT. Translated, it gives CASGQGHGNEKLFF.

The V call is TRBV27, the J call TRBJ1-4; 10 bases are shared with TRBD1. The trim removed 6 bases at V and 8 bases at J, leaving 6 bases unmatched. The CDR3 is 14 residues long. The V gene's germline CDR1 is MNHEY and CDR2 SMNVEV (reference sequence). The CDR3 spells CASSAGQGLEKLFF. The CDR3 bases are TGTGCCAGCAGCGCGGGACAGGGGCTGGAAAAACTGTTTTTT. The full variable domain, rest sourced from reference TRBV27 and TRBJ1-4, is EAQVTQNPRYLITVTGKKLTVTCSQNMNHEYMSWYRQDPGLGLRQIYYSMNVEVTDKGDVPEGYKVSRKEKRNFPLILESPSPNQTSLYFCASSAGQGLEKLFFGSGTQLSVL.

The J gene is TRBJ1-1, the V gene TRBV28; TRBD1 aligns across 7 bases. The CDR3 length is 14 residues. V shed 1 base, J shed 8 bases, and the junction held 7 bases outside the gene matches. CDR1 and CDR2 from the germline V gene are MDHEN and SYDVKM. CDR3: CASSLSGQGEEAFF. CDR3 in DNA: TGTGCCAGCAGTTTATCCGGGCAGGGGGAGGAAGCTTTCTTT.

The chain combines TRBV11-2 with TRBJ2-2, with 7 bases fitting TRBD2. Looked up from germline, CDR1 is SGHAT and CDR2 is FQNNGV. The ends lost 5 bases at V and 3 bases at J; junction bases unmatched: 9. CDR3 size: 16 residues. The DNA of the CDR3 is TGTGCCAGCAGCGTAGGCGGGAGTGGGGACACCGGGGAGCTGTTTTTT. Its protein is CASSVGGSGDTGELFF.

This chain connects TRBV7-9 to TRBJ2-1; TRBD2 aligns across 11 bases. Germline lookup yields CDR1 SEHNR and CDR2 FQNEAQ (reference sequence). V was pared by 5 bases and J by 2 bases, with 11 bases of the junction left unmatched. This CDR3 region has 18 residues. In DNA form, the CDR3 reads TGTGCCAGCAGCACACCCCGGGAGGGACTAGCGGCCTACAATGAGCAGTTCTTC. The encoded protein is CASSTPREGLAAYNEQFF. Complete variable domain (other parts from reference TRBV7-9 and TRBJ2-1): DTGVSQNPRHKITKRGQNVTFRCDPISEHNRLYWYRQTLGQGPEFLTYFQNEAQLEKSRLLSDRFSAERPKGSFSTLEIQRTEQGDSAMYLCASSTPREGLAAYNEQFFGPGTRLTVL.

The rearrangement uses TRBV15 and TRBJ2-5; 7 bases are shared with TRBD2. The CDR3 contains 16 residues. Germline loops: CDR1 LNHNV, CDR2 YYDKDF (reference sequence). V shed 0 bases, J shed 3 bases, and the junction held 7 bases outside the gene matches. CDR3 sequence: CATSRDRAAGEETQYF. The CDR3 DNA reads as TGTGCCACCAGCAGAGATAGAGCCGCGGGAGAAGAGACCCAGTACTTC.

This clone was picked up one time. The chain combines TRBV20-1 with TRBJ1-2; D not certain. CDR3 length: 11 amino acids. Looked up from germline, CDR1 is DFQATT and CDR2 is SNEGSKA (reference sequence). V was trimmed by 8 bases and J by 5 bases, leaving 12 bases between them. In DNA form, the CDR3 reads TGCAGTATCGCCGGGGTTTATGGCTACACCTTC. Translated: CSIAGVYGYTF.

The chain uses TRBV4-2 and TRBJ2-7, with 9 nucleotides matching TRBD2. V was clipped by 3 bases and J by 2 bases; unmatched bases: 11. The CDR3 covers 17 residues. The germline V gene has CDR1 LGHNA and CDR2 YNFKEQ. The CDR3 sequence is CASSHAGGTSRTYEQYF. CDR3 sequence (DNA): TGTGCCAGCAGCCACGCAGGGGGGACTAGCCGGACCTACGAGCAGTACTTC.

This clone has a handful of counts. J is TRBJ2-2 and V is TRBV5-1; D may be TRBD2 (6 bases). The CDR3 consists of 16 residues. Looked up from germline, CDR1 is SGHRS and CDR2 is YFSETQ. The V end lost 4 bases, the J end lost 5 bases, and 18 bases lay between the germline ends. The CDR3 sequence is CASSRTWGERTGELFF. The CDR3 DNA is TGCGCCAGCAGCCGCACTTGGGGGGAGAGGACCGGGGAGCTGTTTTTT.

This chain links TRBV2 with TRBJ2-4, with a possible D match to TRBD2 (6 bases). This CDR3 contains 15 residues. CDR1 is SNHLY, CDR2 FYNNEI, per germline. Trimming shortened V by 4 bases and J by 1 base, and 11 bases separated the two germline ends. The CDR3 is CASSVGEVAKNIQYF. DNA of the CDR3: TGTGCCAGCAGTGTGGGGGAGGTGGCCAAAAACATTCAGTACTTC.

The V and J genes are TRBV18 and TRBJ2-2; TRBD2 agrees at 7 bases. J gave up 5 bases and V 1 base, and 4 bases lay outside the gene matches. Looked up from germline, CDR1 is KGHSH and CDR2 is LQKENI. The CDR3 is 15 residues long. The CDR3 DNA reads TGTGCCAGCTCACCACGGGTTAGCGGGACCGGGGAGCTGTTTTTT. It translates to CASSPRVSGTGELFF.

J is TRBJ2-3 and V is TRBV4-2; 8 bases fit TRBD2. Germline V gene lookup returns CDR1 LGHNA and CDR2 YNFKEQ. Trimming at V came to 0 bases and at J to 6 bases, leaving 11 bases not matched to a gene. The CDR3 totals 17 residues. This CDR3 is CASSQEKAGAGSDTQYF. The CDR3 DNA is TGTGCCAGCAGCCAAGAGAAAGCGGGAGCAGGTTCGGATACGCAGTATTTT.

This clone was observed a handful of times. The V and J genes are TRBV5-6 and TRBJ1-1; no clear D. The V and J ends lost 4 bases and 8 bases respectively, with 15 bases between them. Germline CDR1 and CDR2: SGHDT and YYEEEE. The CDR3 totals 13 residues. DNA for the CDR3: TGTGCCAGCAGCCCTCAAGTTGGGCAAGAAGCTTTCTTT. Amino acid sequence: CASSPQVGQEAFF. Based on the CDR3 plus reference TRBV5-6 and TRBJ1-1, the full variable domain is DAGVTQSPTHLIKTRGQQVTLRCSPKSGHDTVSWYQQALGQGPQFIFQYYEEEERQRGNFPDRFSGHQFPNYSSELNVNALLLGDSALYLCASSPQVGQEAFFGQGTRLTVV.

V gene TRBV21-1 combines with J gene TRBJ2-1; the D segment call TRBD2 is taken from the table without a DNA check. TRBV21-1 is a recognized pseudogene. The CDR3 consists of 16 residues. The CDR3 protein is CASSRRDRVGHNEQFF. The CDR3 nucleotides are TGTGCCAGCAGCCGGAGGGATAGAGTGGGACACAATGAGCAGTTCTTC.

The chain combines TRBV6-2 or TRBV6-3 with TRBJ2-1; 12 nucleotides match TRBD2. The CDR3 spans 14 residues. V trimming: 5 bases; J trimming: 15 bases; junction bases outside the gene matches: 11. The germline V gene has CDR1 MNHEY and CDR2 SVGEGT. DNA of the CDR3: TGTGCCAGCAGTCCCCGTACTAGCGGGAGGTTGCCGTTCTTC. Its translation: CASSPRTSGRLPFF.

The chain employs TRBV28 and TRBJ1-1; D gene ambiguous. Germline CDR1 MDHEN, CDR2 SYDVKM. The V and J ends lost 1 base and 1 base respectively, with 7 bases between them. The CDR3 consists of 14 residues. Here the CDR3 reads CASSLSPENTEAFF. The CDR3 DNA reads TGTGCCAGCAGTTTATCGCCAGAGAACACTGAAGCTTTCTTT.

V usage is TRBV5-1 and J usage is TRBJ2-7; 7 positions agree with TRBD1. The V segment lost 0 bases and the J segment 7 bases; nucleotides outside the gene matches: 16. The CDR3 covers 17 residues. Per germline, CDR1 SGHRS and CDR2 YFSETQ. CDR3 amino acids: CASSLVVRGPAGVEQYF. In nucleotides, the CDR3 is TGCGCCAGCAGCTTGGTTGTGAGGGGGCCGGCGGGCGTGGAGCAGTACTTC.

The CDR3 DNA reads TGTGCTAGTGGCCCCATCTACCCACAGGCGAAGTGGGTCTATGGCTACACCTTC. As protein: CASGPIYPQAKWVYGYTF. V and J are TRBV12-5 and TRBJ1-2; weak D call: TRBD1 (5 bases). CDR3 length equals 18 residues. Trimming removed 6 bases from V and 4 bases from J, with 27 bases in between. CDR1 LGHNT and CDR2 FRNRAP come from the germline V gene.

J is TRBJ1-4 and V is TRBV7-9, with 8 bases that match TRBD1. Germline-derived CDR1 and CDR2 are SEHNR and FQNEAQ (reference sequence). The CDR3 totals 14 residues. J was trimmed by 7 bases and V by 5 bases; bases with no gene match: 6. DNA of the CDR3: TGTGCCAGCAGCCCGGACAGGGTGGGTGAAAAACTGTTTTTT. Residues: CASSPDRVGEKLFF. The full variable domain, its missing parts supplied by reference TRBV7-9 and TRBJ1-4, is DTGVSQNPRHKITKRGQNVTFRCDPISEHNRLYWYRQTLGQGPEFLTYFQNEAQLEKSRLLSDRFSAERPKGSFSTLEIQRTEQGDSAMYLCASSPDRVGEKLFFGSGTQLSVL.

V usage is TRBV20-1 and J usage is TRBJ2-1, with unresolved D. This CDR3 has 11 residues. The V gene lost 5 bases and the J gene lost 9 bases, with 11 bases spanning the gap. Looked up from germline, CDR1 is DFQATT and CDR2 is SNEGSKA (reference sequence). The CDR3 region has the DNA TGCAGTGCTCCCCAGGTCGGTGAGCAGTTCTTC. This translates into CSAPQVGEQFF.

J is TRBJ1-6 and V is TRBV2; 9 bases match TRBD1. There are 14 residues in the CDR3. Germline CDR1 reads SNHLY; CDR2 reads FYNNEI. The junction had 6 bases not matched to a gene; V was cut back by 6 bases and J by 9 bases. Here the CDR3 DNA reads TGTGCCAGCAGCCGGGACAGGGATGGTTCACCCCTCCACTTT. This translates into CASSRDRDGSPLHF.

The chain uses TRBV6-2 or TRBV6-3 and TRBJ2-7; TRBD2 matches 7 bases. Germline trimming cut 4 bases from V and 0 bases from J; bases unmatched to any gene: 6. The CDR3 length is 15 residues. Germline V gives CDR1 MNHEY, CDR2 SVGEGT. The CDR3 DNA is TGTGCCAGCAGTTCCAGCGGGACCGGCTCCTACGAGCAGTACTTC. This sequence encodes CASSSSGTGSYEQYF.

V gene TRBV10-3 combines with J gene TRBJ2-7; TRBD2 might be the D (6 bases). Germline V gives CDR1 ENHRY, CDR2 SYGVKD. Trimming cost V 7 bases and J 0 bases, with 13 bases left between them. CDR3 length: 14 residues. The CDR3 spells CAIKEGRDSYEQYF. In DNA, the CDR3 is TGTGCCATCAAGGAGGGTCGGGACTCCTACGAGCAGTACTTC.

CDR3: CASSLEGQGVHEQFF. The CDR3 DNA reads as TGTGCCAGCAGCTTAGAGGGTCAGGGGGTCCATGAGCAGTTCTTC. The genes are TRBV7-2 and TRBJ2-1; TRBD1 matches at 7 bases. Germline CDR1 reads SGHTA; CDR2 reads FQGNSA. The CDR3 length is 15 residues. V shed 1 base, J shed 8 bases, and the junction held 8 bases outside the gene matches.

This clone occurred once. The chain is built from TRBV27 and TRBJ2-5, with D perhaps matching TRBD2 (5 bases). This CDR3 has 14 amino acids. V lost 1 base to trimming and J lost 4 bases, with 10 bases between them. Germline CDR1 is MNHEY and CDR2 is SMNVEV (reference sequence). The CDR3 DNA reads TGTGCCAGCAGTTTATACTCGGGAAGAGAGACCCAGTACTTC. It specifies CASSLYSGRETQYF.

This clone has only one observation. The chain is built from TRBV5-1 and TRBJ2-7; 7 bases are shared with TRBD1. The CDR3 is 14 amino acids. V lost 3 bases and J lost 0; bases outside the gene matches: 3. In germline, CDR1 is SGHRS, CDR2 YFSETQ. This CDR3 reads CASSWGQSSYEQYF. DNA of the CDR3: TGCGCCAGCAGCTGGGGACAGAGCTCCTACGAGCAGTACTTC.

This clone has just a few counts. The rearrangement uses TRBV7-2 and TRBJ2-1, with 13 bases fitting TRBD2. Germline CDR1 is SGHTA and CDR2 is FQGNSA. The V gene end was trimmed by 1 base and the J gene end by 6 bases; junction bases not matched to a gene: 3. The CDR3 sequence is 16 residues long. This CDR3 is CASSLVTSGRVNEQFF. CDR3 nucleotides: TGTGCCAGCAGCTTAGTAACTAGCGGGAGGGTCAATGAGCAGTTCTTC.

The chain is built from TRBV18 and TRBJ2-3; TRBD2 might be the D (5 bases). This CDR3 contains 15 residues. In germline, CDR1 is KGHSH, CDR2 LQKENI. Trimming took off 0 bases at V and 0 bases at J, with 7 bases between the two ends. CDR3 region: CASSPPTISTDTQYF. DNA for the CDR3: TGTGCCAGCTCACCACCGACTATTAGCACAGATACGCAGTATTTT.